One sample yielded the 23 T cell receptor beta chains listed below, sequenced in a study of cytomegalovirus exposure and HLA in healthy donors. Primers for the PCR totalled 60 Vbeta and 13 Jbeta. This table comes from immunoSEQ multiplex PCR, and its TCRdb copy is limited to in-frame clones, with some not included. The table records about 67,000 clones, 78% of them present only once. The sample taken for sequencing was PBMCs. These TCRs come from a man aged 40-55 years in good health and CMV-seronegative.

V and J are TRBV7-7 and TRBJ2-1, with TRBD2 matching 11 bases. The CDR3 totals 15 residues. J gave up 4 bases and V 2 bases, and 1 base lay outside the gene matches. Germline V CDR1 and CDR2: SSHAT, FNYEAQ (reference sequence). The CDR3, as DNA: TGTGCCAGCAGCTTATCTAGCGGGGGGTACAATGAGCAGTTCTTC. Translating it yields CASSLSSGGYNEQFF.

The gene calls are TRBV19 and TRBJ2-7, with 11 bases identical to TRBD2. CDR3 length: 17 residues. After removal of 3 bases from V and 6 bases from J, the junction contained 13 bases not matched to a gene. Germline values: CDR1 LNHDA, CDR2 SQIVND (reference sequence). The CDR3 nucleotides read TGTGCCAGTAGTATGAGCGGTATTTGGCTAGCGGGAGGCGAGCAGTACTTC. It yields the protein CASSMSGIWLAGGEQYF.

The chain joins TRBV6-1 to TRBJ2-5, with 10 bases identical to TRBD1. V dropped 4 bases and J dropped 2; count of bases not matched to a gene: 1. CDR3 length: 14 residues. Germline-derived CDR1 and CDR2 are MNHNS and SASEGT. The CDR3 is CASSGQGAQETQYF. The CDR3, as DNA: TGTGCCAGCAGTGGACAGGGGGCGCAAGAGACCCAGTACTTC.

CDR3: CASSPRRGGGTDTQYF. The CDR3 region has the DNA TGTGCCAGCAGCCCCCGGAGGGGGGGAGGCACAGATACGCAGTATTTT. The chain couples TRBV9 to TRBJ2-3; tentatively, D is TRBD2 (7 bases). Germline values: CDR1 SGDLS, CDR2 YYNGEE. This CDR3 region has 16 residues. V was trimmed by 4 bases and J by 1 base, leaving 16 bases between them.

This rearrangement joins TRBV7-3 to TRBJ2-3, with D possibly TRBD2 on 6 matching bases. V lost 4 bases and J 0 bases, leaving 11 bases between the germline ends. The germline CDR1 and CDR2 sequences are SGHTA and FQGTGA. The CDR3 is 15 amino acids. The CDR3 nucleotides are TGTGCCAGCAGCTCATCCGGGACTAGCACAGATACGCAGTATTTT. It specifies CASSSSGTSTDTQYF.

This clone was found a few times. The chain is built from TRBV11-2 and TRBJ1-4, with a possible D match to TRBD1 (6 bases). Looked up from germline, CDR1 is SGHAT and CDR2 is FQNNGV. The V gene lost 6 bases and the J gene lost 4 bases, with 12 bases spanning the gap. The CDR3 consists of 14 residues. CDR3 nucleotide sequence: TGTGCCAGCAGAAGAGGGGGTGGTAATGAAAAACTGTTTTTT. Translated, it gives CASRRGGGNEKLFF.

CDR3 nucleotides: TGTGCCAGCAGCCGTGACAGGGGTGCAACTAATGAAAAACTGTTTTTT. This translates into CASSRDRGATNEKLFF. V usage is TRBV5-4 and J usage is TRBJ1-4, with TRBD1 matching over 8 bases. J lost 0 bases, V lost 4 bases, and 5 bases had no gene match. This CDR3 contains 16 residues. Germline V gene data show CDR1 as SGHNT and CDR2 as YYREEE (reference sequence). The full variable domain, completed using reference TRBV5-4 and TRBJ1-4, is ETGVTQSPTHLIKTRGQQVTLRCSSQSGHNTVSWYQQALGQGPQFIFQYYREEENGRGNFPPRFSGLQFPNYSSELNVNALELDDSALYLCASSRDRGATNEKLFFGSGTQLSVL.

Only one count was recorded for this clone. The chain has TRBV29-1 and TRBJ2-3, with 8 nucleotides matching TRBD1. Trimming took 7 bases from V and 2 from J; bases not matched to a gene: 8. CDR1 is SQVTM and CDR2 is ANQGSEA in the germline V gene. The CDR3 contains 14 residues. CDR3 DNA sequence: TGCAGCGCCCCCAGCAGGGGGCTCACAGATACGCAGTATTTT. As protein: CSAPSRGLTDTQYF.

About this clone itself: Other DNA sequences of this sample code for an identical CDR3. The genes are TRBV5-6 and TRBJ1-2; TRBD1 agrees at 9 bases. This CDR3 is 14 amino acids long. CDR1 is SGHDT, CDR2 YYEEEE, per germline. V lost 6 bases and J lost 4; bases outside the gene matches: 7. The CDR3 region is CASTVDRGGYGYTF. The CDR3 DNA follows: TGTGCCAGCACCGTGGACAGGGGTGGCTATGGCTACACCTTC. Using reference TRBV5-6 and TRBJ1-2 for the parts outside the CDR3, the full variable domain is DAGVTQSPTHLIKTRGQQVTLRCSPKSGHDTVSWYQQALGQGPQFIFQYYEEEERQRGNFPDRFSGHQFPNYSSELNVNALLLGDSALYLCASTVDRGGYGYTFGSGTRLTVV.

This sequence joins TRBV7-2 and TRBJ2-3, with TRBD2 matching 11 bases. The length of the CDR3 is 15 residues. Germline CDR1 SGHTA, CDR2 FQGNSA. V was clipped by 3 bases and J by 4 bases; unmatched bases: 3. The CDR3 sequence: CASSFSGGAPDTQYF. CDR3 nucleotide sequence: TGTGCCAGCAGCTTTAGCGGGGGGGCCCCAGATACGCAGTATTTT.

V is TRBV29-1 and J is TRBJ1-2; 7 bases agree with TRBD1. CDR3 length: 11 residues. The junction had 5 bases not matched to a gene; V was cut back by 5 bases and J by 8 bases. Germline values: CDR1 SQVTM, CDR2 ANQGSEA. CDR3 nucleotides: TGCAGCGTTTCGACAGGGAAAGGCTACACCTTC. It codes for CSVSTGKGYTF. Full variable domain (remainder filled in from reference TRBV29-1 and TRBJ1-2): SAVISQKPSRDICQRGTSLTIQCQVDSQVTMMFWYRQQPGQSLTLIATANQGSEATYESGFVIDKFPISRPNLTFSTLTVSNMSPEDSSIYLCSVSTGKGYTFGSGTRLTVV.

V and J are TRBV5-1 and TRBJ1-2; D unresolved. Germline CDR1 is SGHRS and CDR2 is YFSETQ. This CDR3 contains 13 residues. Trimming stripped 0 bases from V and 7 bases from J, with 10 bases between. The CDR3 region is CASSLGGGSGYTF. The CDR3 nucleotides are TGCGCCAGCAGCTTGGGCGGAGGGTCTGGCTACACCTTC.

The V call is TRBV5-1, the J call TRBJ2-5, with a possible D match to TRBD1 (5 bases). CDR3 length equals 15 residues. Germline assignment: CDR1 SGHRS and CDR2 YFSETQ. The V end was cut by 2 bases, the J end by 2 bases, with 13 bases between. CDR3 sequence: CASSFAQAPQETQYF. In nucleotides, the CDR3 is TGCGCCAGCAGCTTCGCACAGGCCCCGCAAGAGACCCAGTACTTC. Full variable domain (rest looked up from reference TRBV5-1 and TRBJ2-5): KAGVTQTPRYLIKTRGQQVTLSCSPISGHRSVSWYQQTPGQGLQFLFEYFSETQRNKGNFPGRFSGRQFSNSRSEMNVSTLELGDSALYLCASSFAQAPQETQYFGPGTRLLVL.

The V call is TRBV5-6, the J call TRBJ2-5; 9 bases align to TRBD2. Trimming cost V 3 bases and J 5 bases; bases outside gene matches: 5. CDR3 length: 14 amino acids. Germline V gene lookup returns CDR1 SGHDT and CDR2 YYEEEE. The CDR3 sequence: CASSSSGGLETQYF. CDR3 sequence (DNA): TGTGCCAGCAGCTCAAGCGGGGGGCTGGAGACCCAGTACTTC.

This clone was observed a handful of times. V gene TRBV5-1 combines with J gene TRBJ2-3, with D uncertain. The CDR3 is made up of 15 amino acids. Germline lookup yields CDR1 SGHRS and CDR2 YFSETQ. The germline V and J ends were trimmed by 4 bases and 1 base, with 13 bases remaining between them. The DNA for the CDR3 is TGCGCCAGCAGCCGTACGTCACTGGGCACAGATACGCAGTATTTT. Its translation: CASSRTSLGTDTQYF. The complete variable domain, with remaining parts taken from reference TRBV5-1 and TRBJ2-3, reads KAGVTQTPRYLIKTRGQQVTLSCSPISGHRSVSWYQQTPGQGLQFLFEYFSETQRNKGNFPGRFSGRQFSNSRSEMNVSTLELGDSALYLCASSRTSLGTDTQYFGPGTRLTVL.

For the CDR3, the DNA is TGTGCCAGCAGATTCGCCCTAAAGGAAAAACTGTTTTTT. This gives the protein CASRFALKEKLFF. This chain uses TRBV7-8 with TRBJ1-4; D ambiguous. The CDR3 sequence is 13 residues long. Trimming pared 6 bases from V and 8 bases from J, leaving 13 bases between. Germline CDR1 SGHVS, CDR2 FQNEAQ.

V is TRBV5-4 and J is TRBJ2-5, with D possibly TRBD1 on 6 matching bases. The ends were cut back, 0 bases at V and 1 base at J, with 7 bases in the middle. The germline gives CDR1 SGHNT, CDR2 YYREEE (reference sequence). This CDR3 contains 14 residues. The CDR3 here is CASSLDRAQETQYF. The CDR3, as DNA: TGTGCCAGCAGCTTGGACAGGGCCCAAGAGACCCAGTACTTC.

A remark on this clone: An end of the junction does not agree with germline; a read error may underlie this. The CDR3 DNA follows: TGTGCCAGCAGTTCCCCGAGACAGGTCGACTCCTTC. It yields the protein CASSSPRQVDSF. V is TRBV5-1 and J is TRBJ1-2; a possible D gene is TRBD1 (6 bases). Germline V gene data show CDR1 as SGHRS and CDR2 as YFSETQ. The CDR3 is made up of 12 amino acids.

The chain recombines TRBV10-3 with TRBJ1-5; D not resolved. Germline V gives CDR1 ENHRY, CDR2 SYGVKD. V lost 3 bases and J lost 0, with 6 bases in between. The CDR3 consists of 14 residues. The CDR3 DNA is TGTGCCATCAGTGATGGACTTAGCAATCAGCCCCAGCATTTT. Translation gives CAISDGLSNQPQHF.

A few counts support this clone. J is TRBJ1-1 and V is TRBV5-4; D ambiguous. The CDR3 totals 13 residues. In germline, CDR1 is SGHNT, CDR2 YYREEE (reference sequence). Trimming stripped 4 bases from V and 1 base from J, with 8 bases between. The CDR3 spells CASSPWANTEAFF. The CDR3, as DNA: TGTGCCAGCAGCCCTTGGGCGAACACTGAAGCTTTCTTT.

V usage is TRBV5-1 and J usage is TRBJ1-4; TRBD1 is a possible D gene (6 bases). V lost 4 bases and J lost 2, with 15 bases in between. Germline V gene sequence: CDR1 SGHRS, CDR2 YFSETQ. The CDR3 length is 16 residues. CDR3 bases: TGCGCCAGCAGCCCCTCCCCCACAGGGACTAATGAAAAACTGTTTTTT. Translated, it gives CASSPSPTGTNEKLFF.

The chain's CDR3 is CAISGHKTTGKVNNSPLHF. The CDR3, as DNA: TGTGCCATCAGCGGACATAAAACAACAGGGAAGGTTAATAATTCACCCCTCCACTTT. The rearrangement links TRBV10-3 to TRBJ1-6; D is possibly TRBD1 (6 bases). This CDR3 has 19 residues. Trimming left V 6 bases short and J 5 bases short, with 26 bases between. Looked up from germline, CDR1 is ENHRY and CDR2 is SYGVKD.

J is TRBJ2-3 and V is TRBV9, with no clear D. The CDR3 spans 17 residues. Germline-derived CDR1 and CDR2 are SGDLS and YYNGEE. V lost 0 bases and J 5 bases, leaving 19 bases between the germline ends. CDR3 region: CASSVGGGPRIGDTQYF. DNA of the CDR3: TGTGCCAGCAGCGTAGGTGGTGGCCCCAGGATTGGAGATACGCAGTATTTT. Looking up the rest from reference TRBV9 and TRBJ2-3 gives the full variable domain: DSGVTQTPKHLITATGQRVTLRCSPRSGDLSVYWYQQSLDQGLQFLIQYYNGEERAKGNILERFSAQQFPDLHSELNLSSLELGDSALYFCASSVGGGPRIGDTQYFGPGTRLTVL.